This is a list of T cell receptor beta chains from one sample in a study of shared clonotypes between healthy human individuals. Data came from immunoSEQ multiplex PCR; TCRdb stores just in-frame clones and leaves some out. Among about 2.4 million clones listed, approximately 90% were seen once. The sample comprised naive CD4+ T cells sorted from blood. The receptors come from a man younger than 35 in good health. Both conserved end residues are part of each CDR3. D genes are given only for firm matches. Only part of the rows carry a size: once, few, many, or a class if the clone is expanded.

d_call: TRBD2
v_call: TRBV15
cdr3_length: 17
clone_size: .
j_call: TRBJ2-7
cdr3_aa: CATSRGLDSGRSYEQYF
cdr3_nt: TGTGCCACCAGCAGAGGGTTGGATAGCGGGCGATCCTACGAGCAGTACTTC

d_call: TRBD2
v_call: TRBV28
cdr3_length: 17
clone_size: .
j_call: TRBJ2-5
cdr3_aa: CASSLVLGGGPPETQYF
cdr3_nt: TGTGCCAGCAGTCTGGTCTTGGGCGGGGGGCCCCCGGAGACCCAGTACTTC

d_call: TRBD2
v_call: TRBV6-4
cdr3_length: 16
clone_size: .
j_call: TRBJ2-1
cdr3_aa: CASRGGVAGGYNEQFF
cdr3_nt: TGTGCCAGCAGGGGAGGAGTAGCGGGGGGTTACAATGAGCAGTTCTTC

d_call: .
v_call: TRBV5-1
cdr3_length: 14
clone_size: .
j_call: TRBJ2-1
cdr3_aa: CASREADPNNEQFF
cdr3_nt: TGCGCCAGCAGGGAGGCAGATCCCAACAATGAGCAGTTCTTC

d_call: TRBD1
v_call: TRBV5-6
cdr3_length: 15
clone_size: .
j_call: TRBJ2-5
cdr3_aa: CASSLPTGLQETQYF
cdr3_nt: TGTGCCAGCAGCTTGCCGACAGGGCTCCAAGAGACCCAGTACTTC

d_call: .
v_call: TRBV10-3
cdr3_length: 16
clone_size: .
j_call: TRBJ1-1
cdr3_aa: CAISEPGAGGYTEAFF
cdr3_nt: TGTGCCATCAGTGAGCCGGGAGCGGGGGGGTACACTGAAGCTTTCTTT

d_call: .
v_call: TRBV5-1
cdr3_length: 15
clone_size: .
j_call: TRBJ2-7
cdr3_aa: CASSLVGTEAYEQYF
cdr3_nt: TGCGCCAGCAGCTTGGTGGGGACGGAAGCCTACGAGCAGTACTTC

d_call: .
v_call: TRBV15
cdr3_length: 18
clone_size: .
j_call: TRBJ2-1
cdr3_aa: CATSRDLPALSSYNEQFF
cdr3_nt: TGTGCCACCAGCAGAGATCTCCCCGCCTTGAGCTCCTACAATGAGCAGTTCTTC

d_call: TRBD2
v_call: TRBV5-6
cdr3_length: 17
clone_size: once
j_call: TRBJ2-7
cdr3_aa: CASSPPGTSATSYEQYF
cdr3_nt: TGTGCCAGCAGCCCACCCGGGACTAGCGCGACTTCCTACGAGCAGTACTTC

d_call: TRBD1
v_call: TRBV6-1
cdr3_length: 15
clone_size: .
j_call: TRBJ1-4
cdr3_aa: CASSERGQSYEKLFF
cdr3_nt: TGTGCCAGCAGTGAACGGGGACAGTCCTATGAAAAACTGTTTTTT

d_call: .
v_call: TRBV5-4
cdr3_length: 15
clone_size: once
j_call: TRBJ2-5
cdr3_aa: CASSLRAGRQETQYF
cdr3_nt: TGTGCCAGCAGCTTAAGGGCGGGTAGGCAAGAGACCCAGTACTTC

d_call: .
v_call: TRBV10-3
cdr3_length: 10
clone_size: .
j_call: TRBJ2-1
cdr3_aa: CATRAGEQFF
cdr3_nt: TGTGCCACCCGGGCGGGTGAGCAGTTCTTC

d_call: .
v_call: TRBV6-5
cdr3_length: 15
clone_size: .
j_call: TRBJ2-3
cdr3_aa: CASSLGGQGTDTQYF
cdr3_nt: TGTGCCAGCAGCTTGGGGGGGCAAGGAACAGATACGCAGTATTTT

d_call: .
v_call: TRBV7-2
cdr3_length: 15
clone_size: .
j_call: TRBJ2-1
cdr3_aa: CASSPASGPYNEQFF
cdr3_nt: TGTGCCAGCAGCCCAGCTAGTGGCCCCTACAATGAGCAGTTCTTC

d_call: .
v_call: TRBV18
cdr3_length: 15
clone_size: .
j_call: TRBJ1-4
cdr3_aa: CASSPSRGEVEKLFF
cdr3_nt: TGTGCCAGCTCACCCAGTAGAGGGGAGGTGGAAAAACTGTTTTTT

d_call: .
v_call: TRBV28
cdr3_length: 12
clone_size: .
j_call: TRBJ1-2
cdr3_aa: CASSLARNLCTF
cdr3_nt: TGTGCCAGCAGTTTAGCTCGGAACCTTTGCACCTTC

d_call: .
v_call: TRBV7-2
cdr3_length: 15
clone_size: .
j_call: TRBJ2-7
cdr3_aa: CASSTTGGGSYEQYF
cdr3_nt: TGTGCCAGCAGCACTACGGGGGGCGGGAGTTACGAGCAGTACTTC

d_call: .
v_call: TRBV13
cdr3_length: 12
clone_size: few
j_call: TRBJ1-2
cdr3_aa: CASNTRDVGYTF
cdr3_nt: TGTGCCAGCAACACCAGGGATGTAGGCTACACCTTC

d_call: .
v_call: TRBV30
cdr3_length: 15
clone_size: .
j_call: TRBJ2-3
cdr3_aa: CAWSMGGLGTDTQYF
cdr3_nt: TGTGCCTGGAGTATGGGGGGTTTGGGCACAGATACGCAGTATTTT

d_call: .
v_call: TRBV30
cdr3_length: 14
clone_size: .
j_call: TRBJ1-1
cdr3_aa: CAWDSGRTDTEAFF
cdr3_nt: TGTGCCTGGGACAGCGGGAGGACCGACACTGAAGCTTTCTTT

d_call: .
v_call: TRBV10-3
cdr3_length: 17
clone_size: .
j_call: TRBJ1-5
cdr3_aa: CAISESVLGSGNQPQHF
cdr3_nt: TGTGCCATCAGTGAGTCGGTCCTTGGGAGCGGCAATCAGCCCCAGCATTTT

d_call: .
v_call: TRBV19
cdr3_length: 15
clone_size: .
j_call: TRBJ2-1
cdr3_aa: CASSVTDSPYNEQFF
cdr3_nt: TGTGCCAGTAGTGTTACAGACTCTCCCTACAATGAGCAGTTCTTC